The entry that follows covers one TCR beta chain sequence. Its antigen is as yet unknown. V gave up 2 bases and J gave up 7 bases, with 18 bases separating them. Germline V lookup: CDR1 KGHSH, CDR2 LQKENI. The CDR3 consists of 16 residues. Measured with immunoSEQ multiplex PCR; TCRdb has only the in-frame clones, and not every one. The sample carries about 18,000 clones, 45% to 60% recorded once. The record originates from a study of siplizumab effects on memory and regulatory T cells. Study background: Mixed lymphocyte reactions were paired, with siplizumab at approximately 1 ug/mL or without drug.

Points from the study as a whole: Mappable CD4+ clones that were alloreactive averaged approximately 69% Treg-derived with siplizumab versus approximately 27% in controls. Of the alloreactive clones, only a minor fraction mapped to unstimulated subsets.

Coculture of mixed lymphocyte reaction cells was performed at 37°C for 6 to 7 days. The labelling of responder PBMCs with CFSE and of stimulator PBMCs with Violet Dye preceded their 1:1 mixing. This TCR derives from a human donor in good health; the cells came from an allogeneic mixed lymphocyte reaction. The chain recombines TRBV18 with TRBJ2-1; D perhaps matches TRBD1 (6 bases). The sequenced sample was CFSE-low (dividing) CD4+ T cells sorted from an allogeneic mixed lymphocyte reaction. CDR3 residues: CASSPMGAQGVNEQFF. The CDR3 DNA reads TGTGCCAGCTCACCAATGGGGGCGCAGGGTGTGAATGAGCAGTTCTTC. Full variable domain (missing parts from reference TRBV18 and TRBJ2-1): NAGVMQNPRHLVRRRGQEARLRCSPMKGHSHVYWYRQLPEEGLKFMVYLQKENIIDESGMPKERFSAEFPKEGPSILRIQQVVRGDSAAYFCASSPMGAQGVNEQFFGPGTRLTVL.